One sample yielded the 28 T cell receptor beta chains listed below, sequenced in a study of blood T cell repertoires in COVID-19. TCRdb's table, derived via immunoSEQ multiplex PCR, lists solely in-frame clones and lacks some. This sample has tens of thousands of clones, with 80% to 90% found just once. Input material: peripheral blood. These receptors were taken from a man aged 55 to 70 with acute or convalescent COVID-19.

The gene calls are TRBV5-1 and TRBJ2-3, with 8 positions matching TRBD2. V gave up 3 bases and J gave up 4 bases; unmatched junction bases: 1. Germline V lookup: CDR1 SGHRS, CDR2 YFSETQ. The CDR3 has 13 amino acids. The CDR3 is CASSSTSADTQYF. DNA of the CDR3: TGCGCCAGCAGCTCGACTAGCGCAGATACGCAGTATTTT.

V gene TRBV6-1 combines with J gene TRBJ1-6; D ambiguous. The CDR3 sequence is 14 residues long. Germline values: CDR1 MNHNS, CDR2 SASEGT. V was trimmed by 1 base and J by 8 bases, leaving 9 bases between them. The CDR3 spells CASSEDTRDSPLHF. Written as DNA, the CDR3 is TGTGCCAGCAGTGAAGACACTCGGGATTCACCCCTCCACTTT.

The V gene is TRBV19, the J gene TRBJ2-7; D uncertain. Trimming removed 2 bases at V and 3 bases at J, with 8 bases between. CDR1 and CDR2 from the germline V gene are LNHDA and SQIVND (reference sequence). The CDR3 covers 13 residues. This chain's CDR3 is CASSIILSYEQYF. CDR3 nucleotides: TGTGCCAGTAGTATAATACTGAGCTACGAGCAGTACTTC.

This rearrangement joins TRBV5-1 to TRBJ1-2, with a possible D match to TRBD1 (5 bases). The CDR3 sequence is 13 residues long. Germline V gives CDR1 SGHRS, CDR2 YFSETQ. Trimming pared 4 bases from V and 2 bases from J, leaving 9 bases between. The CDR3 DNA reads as TGCGCCAGCAGCCCTGACAGCAACTATGGCTACACCTTC. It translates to CASSPDSNYGYTF.

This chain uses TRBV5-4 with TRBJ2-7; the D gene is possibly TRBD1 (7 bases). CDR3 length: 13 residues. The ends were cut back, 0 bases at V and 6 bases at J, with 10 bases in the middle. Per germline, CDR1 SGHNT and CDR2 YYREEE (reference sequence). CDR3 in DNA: TGTGCCAGCAGCTTGGGACAGGGACTCGAGCAGTACTTC. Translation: CASSLGQGLEQYF.

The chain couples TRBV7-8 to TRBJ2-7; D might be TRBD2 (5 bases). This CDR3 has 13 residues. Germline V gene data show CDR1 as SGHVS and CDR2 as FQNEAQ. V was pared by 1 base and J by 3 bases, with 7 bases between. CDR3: CASSLGGNYEQYF. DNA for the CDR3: TGTGCCAGCAGCTTAGGAGGGAACTACGAGCAGTACTTC.

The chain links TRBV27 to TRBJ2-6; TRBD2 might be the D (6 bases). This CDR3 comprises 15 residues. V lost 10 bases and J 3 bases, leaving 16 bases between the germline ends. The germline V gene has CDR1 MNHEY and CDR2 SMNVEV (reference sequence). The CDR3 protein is CATSTVGSGANVLTF. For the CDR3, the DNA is TGTGCCACCTCGACAGTCGGGAGTGGGGCCAACGTCCTGACTTTC.

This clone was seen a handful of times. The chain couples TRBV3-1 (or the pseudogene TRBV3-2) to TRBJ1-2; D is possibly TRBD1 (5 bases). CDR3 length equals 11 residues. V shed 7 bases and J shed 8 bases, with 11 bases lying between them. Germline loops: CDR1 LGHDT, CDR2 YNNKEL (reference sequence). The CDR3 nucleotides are TGTGCCAGCACCACAGGATTAGGCTACACCTTC. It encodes CASTTGLGYTF.

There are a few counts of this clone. For the CDR3, the DNA is TGTGCCAGCAGCTTAGCACCGGGAGGAGGGTGGGAGCAGTACTTC. It specifies CASSLAPGGGWEQYF. J is TRBJ2-7 and V is TRBV11-2, with TRBD2 identical over 7 bases. Germline V CDR1 and CDR2: SGHAT, FQNNGV. The CDR3 is 15 amino acids. Losses at the gene ends were 1 base for V and 7 bases for J; bases not matched to a gene: 10.

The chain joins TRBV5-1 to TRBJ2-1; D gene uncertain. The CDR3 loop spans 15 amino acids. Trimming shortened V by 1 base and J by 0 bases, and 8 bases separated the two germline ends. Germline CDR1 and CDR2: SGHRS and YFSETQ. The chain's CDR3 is CASSLKSSSYNEQFF. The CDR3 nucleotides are TGCGCCAGCAGCTTGAAGTCTAGCTCCTACAATGAGCAGTTCTTC.

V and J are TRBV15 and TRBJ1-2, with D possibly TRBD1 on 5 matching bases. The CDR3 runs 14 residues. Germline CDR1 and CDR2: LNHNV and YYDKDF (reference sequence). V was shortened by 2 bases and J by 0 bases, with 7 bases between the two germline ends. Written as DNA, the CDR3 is TGTGCCACCAGCAGATCAGGGACTAACTATGGCTACACCTTC. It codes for CATSRSGTNYGYTF.

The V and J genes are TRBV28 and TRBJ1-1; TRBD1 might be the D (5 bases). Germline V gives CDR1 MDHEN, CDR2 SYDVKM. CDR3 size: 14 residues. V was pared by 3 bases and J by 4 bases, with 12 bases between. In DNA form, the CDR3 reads TGTGCCAGCAGTTTGGCAGGGTTGGGCACTGAAGCTTTCTTT. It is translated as CASSLAGLGTEAFF. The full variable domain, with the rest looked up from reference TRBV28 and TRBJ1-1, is DVKVTQSSRYLVKRTGEKVFLECVQDMDHENMFWYRQDPGLGLRLIYFSYDVKMKEKGDIPEGYSVSREKKERFSLILESASTNQTSMYLCASSLAGLGTEAFFGQGTRLTVV.

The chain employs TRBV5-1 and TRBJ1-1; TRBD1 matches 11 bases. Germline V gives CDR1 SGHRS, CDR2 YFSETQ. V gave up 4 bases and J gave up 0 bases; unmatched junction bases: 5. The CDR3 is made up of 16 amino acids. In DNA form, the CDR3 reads TGCGCCAGCAGCCCGGACAGGGGGCTTGTGAACACTGAAGCTTTCTTT. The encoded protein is CASSPDRGLVNTEAFF.

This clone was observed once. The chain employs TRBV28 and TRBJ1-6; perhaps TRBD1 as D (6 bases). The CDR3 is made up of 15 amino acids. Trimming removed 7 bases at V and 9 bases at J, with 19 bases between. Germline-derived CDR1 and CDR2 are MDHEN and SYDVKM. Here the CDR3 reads CASTLGSGAGSPLHF. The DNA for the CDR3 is TGTGCCAGCACTCTCGGGTCAGGGGCCGGTTCACCCCTCCACTTT. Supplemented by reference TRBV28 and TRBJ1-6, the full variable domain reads DVKVTQSSRYLVKRTGEKVFLECVQDMDHENMFWYRQDPGLGLRLIYFSYDVKMKEKGDIPEGYSVSREKKERFSLILESASTNQTSMYLCASTLGSGAGSPLHFGNGTRLTVT.

The CDR3 DNA follows: TGTGCCAGCAGTCCCGAATCCGGGGTCGGAGATACGCAGTATTTT. It yields the protein CASSPESGVGDTQYF. This chain uses TRBV27 with TRBJ2-3; D may be TRBD2 (5 bases). The CDR3 consists of 15 residues. Germline V lookup: CDR1 MNHEY, CDR2 SMNVEV (reference sequence). The V end was cut by 5 bases, the J end by 5 bases, with 17 bases between.

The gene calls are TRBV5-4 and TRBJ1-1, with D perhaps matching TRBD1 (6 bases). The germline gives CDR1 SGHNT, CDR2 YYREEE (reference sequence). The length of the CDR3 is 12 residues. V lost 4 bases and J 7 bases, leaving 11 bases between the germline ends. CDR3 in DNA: TGTGCCAGCAGCCTGGGGGCAGTTGAAGCTTTCTTT. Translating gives CASSLGAVEAFF.

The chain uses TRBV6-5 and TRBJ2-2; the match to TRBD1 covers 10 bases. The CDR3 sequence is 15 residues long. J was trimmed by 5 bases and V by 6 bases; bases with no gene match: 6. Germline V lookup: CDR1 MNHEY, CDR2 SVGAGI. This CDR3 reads CASSSGTGETGELFF. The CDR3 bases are TGTGCCAGCAGCTCCGGGACAGGGGAAACCGGGGAGCTGTTTTTT.

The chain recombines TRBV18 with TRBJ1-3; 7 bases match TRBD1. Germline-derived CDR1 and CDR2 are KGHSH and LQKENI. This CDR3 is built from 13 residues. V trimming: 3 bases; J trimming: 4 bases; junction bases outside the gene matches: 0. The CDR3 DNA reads TGTGCCAGCTCACCGGGACAGGGAAACACCATATATTTT. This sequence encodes CASSPGQGNTIYF.

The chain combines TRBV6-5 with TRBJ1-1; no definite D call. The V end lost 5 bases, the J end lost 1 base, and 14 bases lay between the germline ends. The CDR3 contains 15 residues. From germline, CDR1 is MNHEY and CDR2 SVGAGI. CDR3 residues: CASSRGVLTNTEAFF. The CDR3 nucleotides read TGTGCCAGCAGTCGAGGAGTTCTTACGAACACTGAAGCTTTCTTT.

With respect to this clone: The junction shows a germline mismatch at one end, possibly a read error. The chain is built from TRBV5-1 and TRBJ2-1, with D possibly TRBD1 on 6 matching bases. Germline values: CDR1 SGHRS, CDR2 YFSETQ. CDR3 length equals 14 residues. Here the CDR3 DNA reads TGCGCCAGCAGCTTGGAGGGACATACGACGGTATGGGTCTTC. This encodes CASSLEGHTTVWVF.

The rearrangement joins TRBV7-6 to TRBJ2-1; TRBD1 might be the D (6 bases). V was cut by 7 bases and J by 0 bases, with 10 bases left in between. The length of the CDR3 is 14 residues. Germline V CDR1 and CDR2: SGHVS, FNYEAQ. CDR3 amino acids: CASNQGSSYNEQFF. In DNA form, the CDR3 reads TGTGCCAGCAACCAGGGGAGCTCCTACAATGAGCAGTTCTTC.

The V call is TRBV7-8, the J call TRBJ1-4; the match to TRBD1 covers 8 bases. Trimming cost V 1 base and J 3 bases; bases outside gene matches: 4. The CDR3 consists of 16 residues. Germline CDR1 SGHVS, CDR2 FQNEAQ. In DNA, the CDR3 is TGTGCCAGCAGCTTAGGGACAGGGCGAGCTAATGAAAAACTGTTTTTT. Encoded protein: CASSLGTGRANEKLFF.

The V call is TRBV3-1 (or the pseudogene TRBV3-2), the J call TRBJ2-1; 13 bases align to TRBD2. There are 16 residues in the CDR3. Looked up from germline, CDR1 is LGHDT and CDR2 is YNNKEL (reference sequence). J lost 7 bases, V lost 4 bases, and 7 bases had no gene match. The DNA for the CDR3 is TGTGCCAGCAGCCCCCCCGGGACTAGCGGGAAGAATGAGCAGTTCTTC. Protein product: CASSPPGTSGKNEQFF.

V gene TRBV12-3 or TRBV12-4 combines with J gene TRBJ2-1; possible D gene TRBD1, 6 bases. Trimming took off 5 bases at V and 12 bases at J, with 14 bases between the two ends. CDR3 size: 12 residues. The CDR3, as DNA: TGTGCCAGCAGTCCTTGGGACACGGCGCAGTTCTTC. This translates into CASSPWDTAQFF.

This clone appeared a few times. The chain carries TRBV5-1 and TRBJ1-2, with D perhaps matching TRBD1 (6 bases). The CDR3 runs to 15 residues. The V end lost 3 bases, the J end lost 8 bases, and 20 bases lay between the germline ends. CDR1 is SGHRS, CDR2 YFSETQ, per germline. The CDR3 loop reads CASSSDPNQGYGYTF. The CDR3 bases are TGCGCCAGCAGCTCCGACCCTAACCAGGGGTACGGCTACACCTTC.

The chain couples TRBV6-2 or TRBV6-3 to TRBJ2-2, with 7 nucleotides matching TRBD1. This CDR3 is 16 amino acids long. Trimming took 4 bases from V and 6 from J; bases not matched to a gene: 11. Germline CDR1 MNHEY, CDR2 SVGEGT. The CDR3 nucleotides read TGTGCCAGCAGTTCGACAGGGTTCCGACGGCCCGGGGAGCTGTTTTTT. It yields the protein CASSSTGFRRPGELFF.

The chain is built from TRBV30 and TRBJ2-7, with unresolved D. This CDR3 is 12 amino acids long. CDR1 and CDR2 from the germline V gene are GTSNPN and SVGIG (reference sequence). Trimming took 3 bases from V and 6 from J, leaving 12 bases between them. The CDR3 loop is CAWRPPLGEQYF. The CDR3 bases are TGTGCCTGGAGACCTCCCCTCGGCGAGCAGTACTTC.

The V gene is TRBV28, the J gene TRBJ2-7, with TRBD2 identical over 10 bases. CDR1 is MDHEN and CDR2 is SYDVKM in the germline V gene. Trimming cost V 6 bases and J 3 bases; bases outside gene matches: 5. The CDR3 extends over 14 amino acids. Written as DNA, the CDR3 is TGTGCCAGCAGGGATACTAGCGGGGACTACGAGCAGTACTTC. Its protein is CASRDTSGDYEQYF.